One and the same sample provided the 31 T cell receptor beta chains below, sequenced in a study of blood T cell repertoires in COVID-19. The repertoire was sequenced with immunoSEQ multiplex PCR; TCRdb's copy has only in-frame clones and lacks some. The sample carries approximately 190,000 clones, 84% recorded once. What was sequenced was PBMCs or T cells enriched from blood (not recorded which). These receptors were collected from a woman aged 25 to 39 who had been exposed to COVID-19.

The chain couples TRBV5-4 to TRBJ2-3; 14 bases agree with TRBD2. V lost 3 bases and J lost 8; bases outside the gene matches: 8. Germline V gene data show CDR1 as SGHNT and CDR2 as YYREEE (reference sequence). The CDR3 totals 16 residues. This CDR3 reads CASSWAGTSGGSTQYF. Written as DNA, the CDR3 is TGTGCCAGCAGCTGGGCCGGGACTAGCGGGGGTAGTACGCAGTATTTT.

This sequence joins TRBV9 and TRBJ1-3; D is perhaps TRBD1 (5 bases). Germline V gene data show CDR1 as SGDLS and CDR2 as YYNGEE. This CDR3 is built from 15 residues. Trimming shortened V by 2 bases and J by 3 bases, and 12 bases separated the two germline ends. CDR3 bases: TGTGCCAGCAGCGTCCGCGGCAGGGATGGAAACACCATATATTTT. It is translated as CASSVRGRDGNTIYF. Looking up the rest from reference TRBV9 and TRBJ1-3 gives the full variable domain: DSGVTQTPKHLITATGQRVTLRCSPRSGDLSVYWYQQSLDQGLQFLIQYYNGEERAKGNILERFSAQQFPDLHSELNLSSLELGDSALYFCASSVRGRDGNTIYFGEGSWLTVV.

The table lists this clone with a count of one. The chain combines TRBV6-2 or TRBV6-3 with TRBJ1-5, with 9 bases lining up with TRBD1. Germline trimming cut 4 bases from V and 7 bases from J; bases unmatched to any gene: 5. This CDR3 is 14 amino acids long. From germline, CDR1 is MNHEY and CDR2 SVGEGT. DNA for the CDR3: TGTGCCAGCAGTTCTGGACAGGGGAAACAGCCCCAGCATTTT. Protein sequence: CASSSGQGKQPQHF.

This rearrangement joins TRBV5-1 to TRBJ2-2; D perhaps matches TRBD1 (6 bases). Germline lookup yields CDR1 SGHRS and CDR2 YFSETQ. This CDR3 contains 16 residues. The ends were cut back, 1 base at V and 1 base at J, with 11 bases in the middle. The CDR3 sequence: CASSLFQTGNTGELFF. DNA of the CDR3: TGCGCCAGCAGCTTGTTCCAGACAGGGAACACCGGGGAGCTGTTTTTT.

This clone was counted between two and nine times. V usage is TRBV5-1 and J usage is TRBJ1-3, with 10 positions matching TRBD1. Trimming took 0 bases from V and 4 from J; bases not matched to a gene: 1. Germline CDR1 is SGHRS and CDR2 is YFSETQ. The length of the CDR3 is 15 residues. The CDR3 loop is CASSLGDRGGNTIYF. The DNA of the CDR3 is TGCGCCAGCAGCTTGGGGGACAGGGGAGGAAACACCATATATTTT. The full variable domain, its missing parts supplied by reference TRBV5-1 and TRBJ1-3, is KAGVTQTPRYLIKTRGQQVTLSCSPISGHRSVSWYQQTPGQGLQFLFEYFSETQRNKGNFPGRFSGRQFSNSRSEMNVSTLELGDSALYLCASSLGDRGGNTIYFGEGSWLTVV.

The CDR3 DNA sequence: TGTGCCACCAGGGACAGCCTCAATCAGCCCCAGCATTTT. The encoded protein is CATRDSLNQPQHF. The chain is built from TRBV15 and TRBJ1-5, with D tentatively TRBD1 (6 bases). Germline CDR1 is LNHNV and CDR2 is YYDKDF (reference sequence). Trimming stripped 6 bases from V and 3 bases from J, with 9 bases between. There are 13 residues in the CDR3.

The rearrangement uses TRBV6-5 and TRBJ1-1, with 9 bases that match TRBD1. This CDR3 contains 13 residues. The germline V gene has CDR1 MNHEY and CDR2 SVGAGI. V shed 7 bases and J 5 bases; nucleotides not matched to a gene: 5. In DNA, the CDR3 is TGTGCCAGCAAACAGGGGGCGCAGACTGAAGCTTTCTTT. This codes for CASKQGAQTEAFF.

This clone was seen just once. The J gene is TRBJ2-2, the V gene TRBV9, with a tentative D call TRBD1 (6 bases). The ends were cut back, 2 bases at V and 0 bases at J, with 14 bases in the middle. Germline assignment: CDR1 SGDLS and CDR2 YYNGEE. This CDR3 comprises 17 residues. In DNA form, the CDR3 reads TGTGCCAGCAGCGTCGCCGGGACACCCACGAACACCGGGGAGCTGTTTTTT. Its protein product is CASSVAGTPTNTGELFF.

V is TRBV6-4 and J is TRBJ2-1, with 13 bases matching TRBD2. V dropped 1 base and J dropped 6; count of bases not matched to a gene: 3. From germline, CDR1 is MRHNA and CDR2 SNTAGT. The length of the CDR3 is 16 residues. CDR3 amino acids: CASSDWGTSGVNEQFF. CDR3 nucleotide sequence: TGTGCCAGCAGTGACTGGGGGACTAGCGGGGTCAATGAGCAGTTCTTC.

In regard to this clone: Different DNA sequences within this sample yield the same CDR3. This chain uses TRBV7-2 with TRBJ2-1; 9 nucleotides line up with TRBD2. The trim removed 5 bases at V and 8 bases at J, leaving 10 bases unmatched. CDR3 length equals 15 residues. From germline, CDR1 is SGHTA and CDR2 FQGNSA. The CDR3 here is CASSRSGGSLYEQFF. The CDR3 nucleotides read TGTGCCAGCAGCCGGAGCGGGGGGTCCCTTTATGAGCAGTTCTTC. Together with reference TRBV7-2 and TRBJ2-1, the CDR3 gives the full variable domain: GAGVSQSPSNKVTEKGKDVELRCDPISGHTALYWYRQSLGQGLEFLIYFQGNSAPDKSGLPSDRFSAERTGGSVSTLTIQRTQQEDSAVYLCASSRSGGSLYEQFFGPGTRLTVL.

This clone appeared once. The chain has TRBV7-9 and TRBJ2-3; 8 bases match TRBD2. Looked up from germline, CDR1 is SEHNR and CDR2 is FQNEAQ (reference sequence). The CDR3 runs 16 residues. With 3 bases clipped from V and 0 bases from J, the junction kept 5 bases outside the gene matches. CDR3 DNA sequence: TGTGCCAGCAGCTTTGCGGCGGGGGGTAGCACAGATACGCAGTATTTT. Encoded protein: CASSFAAGGSTDTQYF. The entire variable domain, with the rest obtained from reference TRBV7-9 and TRBJ2-3, is as follows: DTGVSQNPRHKITKRGQNVTFRCDPISEHNRLYWYRQTLGQGPEFLTYFQNEAQLEKSRLLSDRFSAERPKGSFSTLEIQRTEQGDSAMYLCASSFAAGGSTDTQYFGPGTRLTVL.

On this clone itself: Other DNA sequences within the sample encode an identical CDR3. The chain has TRBV6-5 and TRBJ1-2; no clear D. CDR3 length equals 11 residues. Germline V gives CDR1 MNHEY, CDR2 SVGAGI. V was trimmed by 4 bases and J by 4 bases, leaving 4 bases between them. CDR3 sequence (DNA): TGTGCCAGCAGTTCCGTCTATGGCTACACCTTC. This translates into CASSSVYGYTF.

This chain uses TRBV28 with TRBJ1-1; D unresolved. The CDR3 covers 15 residues. CDR1 is MDHEN, CDR2 SYDVKM, per germline. V was shortened by 5 bases and J by 3 bases, with 16 bases between the two germline ends. CDR3: CASSRSSLEHTEAFF. CDR3 in DNA: TGTGCCAGCAGTCGTTCTTCCCTTGAGCACACTGAAGCTTTCTTT.

This chain links TRBV14 with TRBJ2-7; 7 bases map to TRBD1. The CDR3 is made up of 14 amino acids. Germline V lookup: CDR1 SGHDN, CDR2 FVKESK. With V trimmed by 4 bases and J by 3 bases, 6 bases remained unmatched. CDR3 amino acids: CASSRGQSYYEQYF. CDR3 nucleotides: TGTGCCAGCAGCCGGGGACAGTCCTACTACGAGCAGTACTTC.

This chain links TRBV5-8 with TRBJ2-7; perhaps TRBD2 as D (6 bases). In germline, CDR1 is SGHTS, CDR2 YDEGEE. This CDR3 has 15 amino acids. V gave up 5 bases and J gave up 1 base, with 16 bases separating them. The CDR3 region is CASRSPGRLSYEQYF. CDR3 coding DNA: TGTGCCAGCAGGAGCCCAGGGAGGCTTTCCTACGAGCAGTACTTC.

As to this clone: Additional DNA sequences in this sample encode the identical CDR3. The V gene is TRBV7-2, the J gene TRBJ2-3; 11 positions match TRBD2. J lost 6 bases, V lost 5 bases, and 7 bases had no gene match. The CDR3 runs to 15 residues. Germline V gene data show CDR1 as SGHTA and CDR2 as FQGNSA. The CDR3: CASSLVAGGTDTQYF. In nucleotides, the CDR3 is TGTGCCAGCAGCCTCGTAGCGGGGGGGACGGATACGCAGTATTTT.

The chain combines TRBV3-1 (or the pseudogene TRBV3-2) with TRBJ2-1; 8 bases match TRBD2. CDR3 length: 13 residues. The trim removed 4 bases at V and 7 bases at J, leaving 3 bases unmatched. CDR1 is LGHDT, CDR2 YNNKEL, per germline (reference sequence). The CDR3 DNA is TGTGCCAGCAGCCCGGGGGGGTGGAATGAGCAGTTCTTC. Translated, it gives CASSPGGWNEQFF.

The V call is TRBV28, the J call TRBJ2-7; D might be TRBD1 (6 bases). The germline V gene encodes CDR1 MDHEN and CDR2 SYDVKM. The V end was cut by 5 bases, the J end by 6 bases, with 11 bases between. The CDR3 has 12 amino acids. CDR3 coding DNA: TGTGCCAGCAGTCACAGGGTTACCGAGCAGTACTTC. Amino acid sequence: CASSHRVTEQYF.

V is TRBV6-2 or TRBV6-3 and J is TRBJ1-2, with D hard to call. In germline, CDR1 is MNHEY, CDR2 SVGEGT. The CDR3 runs 13 residues. V was cut by 0 bases and J by 8 bases, with 10 bases left in between. The CDR3 spells CASSYSRGSGYTF. The CDR3 DNA reads as TGTGCCAGCAGTTACTCACGGGGTTCCGGCTACACCTTC.

The chain recombines TRBV4-1 with TRBJ1-2, with D maybe TRBD1 (5 bases). CDR3 length: 15 residues. CDR1 and CDR2 (germline): MGHRA, YSYEKL. V lost 3 bases, J lost 7 bases, and 18 bases lay in between. The CDR3: CASSHSRGFGSGYTF. CDR3 DNA sequence: TGCGCCAGCAGCCATTCCCGGGGGTTTGGTAGTGGCTACACCTTC.

The chain has TRBV11-3 and TRBJ2-7; 7 bases match TRBD1. J was trimmed by 6 bases and V by 4 bases; bases with no gene match: 9. The CDR3 contains 14 residues. Germline-derived CDR1 and CDR2 are SGHNT and YENEEA. The CDR3 nucleotides are TGTGCCAGCAGCTCCCGGGACAGACCTCTCGAGCAGTACTTC. Translation: CASSSRDRPLEQYF.

This chain uses TRBV3-1 (or the pseudogene TRBV3-2) with TRBJ1-6; D might be TRBD1 (6 bases). Germline V CDR1 and CDR2: LGHDT, YNNKEL (reference sequence). V shed 4 bases and J shed 9 bases, with 13 bases lying between them. CDR3 length equals 14 residues. CDR3 sequence reads: CASSPWTDGSPLHF. The DNA for the CDR3 is TGTGCCAGCAGCCCATGGACAGACGGTTCACCCCTCCACTTT.

This clone was seen a handful of times. This chain uses TRBV24-1 with TRBJ1-1; D unclear. Germline V gives CDR1 KGHDR, CDR2 SFDVKD. Trimming took off 10 bases at V and 11 bases at J, with 13 bases between the two ends. The CDR3 is 10 amino acids. CDR3 nucleotide sequence: TGTGCCACTATTTGCTACGGGGCTTTCTTT. This sequence encodes CATICYGAFF.

In its sample, this clone was seen once. The CDR3 DNA follows: TGCAGCGCGACAGAGAACTATGGCTACACCTTC. Amino acid sequence: CSATENYGYTF. The rearrangement links TRBV29-1 to TRBJ1-2; a possible D gene is TRBD1 (5 bases). The germline V gene encodes CDR1 SQVTM and CDR2 ANQGSEA. Trimming shortened V by 7 bases and J by 2 bases, and 8 bases separated the two germline ends. This CDR3 is built from 11 residues.

This chain joins TRBV6-6 and TRBJ2-2; 10 bases line up with TRBD2. V dropped 6 bases and J dropped 0; count of bases not matched to a gene: 1. The CDR3 consists of 15 residues. The germline gives CDR1 MNHNY, CDR2 SVGAGI (reference sequence). In nucleotides, the CDR3 is TGTGCCAGCAGCGGACTAGCGGCGAACACCGGGGAGCTGTTTTTT. This encodes CASSGLAANTGELFF.

The chain links TRBV12-5 to TRBJ1-2; D may be TRBD1 (6 bases). V was cut by 1 base and J by 2 bases, with 11 bases left in between. Germline lookup yields CDR1 LGHNT and CDR2 FRNRAP. This CDR3 has 15 residues. The CDR3 DNA reads TGTGCTAGTGGTTTGGCCCCCGGACAGAACTATGGCTACACCTTC. The encoded protein is CASGLAPGQNYGYTF.

The chain carries TRBV11-2 and TRBJ2-1, with D perhaps matching TRBD2 (5 bases). V gave up 5 bases and J gave up 8 bases, with 16 bases separating them. CDR1 is SGHAT and CDR2 is FQNNGV in the germline V gene. The CDR3 spans 14 residues. The CDR3 DNA reads TGTGCCAGCAGCCCACTCAGCGCGGGCGATGAGCAGTTCTTC. Amino acid sequence: CASSPLSAGDEQFF.

V usage is TRBV3-1 (or the pseudogene TRBV3-2) and J usage is TRBJ1-3, with 7 bases fitting TRBD1. Trimming at V came to 2 bases and at J to 3 bases, leaving 10 bases not matched to a gene. CDR3 length: 17 residues. CDR1 and CDR2 from the germline V gene are LGHDT and YNNKEL (reference sequence). This CDR3 reads CASSQSPAGGGGNTIYF. In nucleotides, the CDR3 is TGTGCCAGCAGCCAAAGCCCGGCAGGGGGAGGTGGAAACACCATATATTTT.

The chain carries TRBV20-1 and TRBJ2-5; 13 bases align to TRBD2. Trimming took 3 bases from V and 2 from J; bases not matched to a gene: 12. The CDR3 extends over 18 amino acids. Germline V gene lookup returns CDR1 DFQATT and CDR2 SNEGSKA (reference sequence). CDR3 sequence: CSASGVGLAGPLQETQYF. The CDR3 DNA reads TGCAGTGCTAGTGGGGTGGGACTAGCGGGACCACTTCAAGAGACCCAGTACTTC.

The J gene is TRBJ2-1, the V gene TRBV4-3; 8 bases map to TRBD2. Germline-derived CDR1 and CDR2 are LGHNA and YSLEER. The CDR3 extends over 14 amino acids. Losses at the gene ends were 5 bases for V and 10 bases for J; bases not matched to a gene: 10. The CDR3 loop reads CASSDLGLGNEQFF. CDR3 DNA sequence: TGCGCCAGCAGCGACCTGGGACTAGGAAACGAGCAGTTCTTC.

The chain uses TRBV14 and TRBJ2-1; TRBD1 is a possible D gene (6 bases). The germline V and J ends were trimmed by 0 bases and 5 bases, with 17 bases remaining between them. Germline-derived CDR1 and CDR2 are SGHDN and FVKESK. This CDR3 comprises 17 residues. CDR3 sequence (DNA): TGTGCCAGCAGCCAAGATGAAAAGCAGGGGAGTCACAATGAGCAGTTCTTC. Residues: CASSQDEKQGSHNEQFF.